These 26 T cell receptor beta chains came from one sample sequenced in a study of cytomegalovirus exposure and HLA in healthy donors. The study ran its PCR with 60 Vbeta and 13 Jbeta primers. Using immunoSEQ multiplex PCR, the repertoire was profiled, and TCRdb retains in-frame clones only, with some absent. The sample yields about 98,000 clones, approximately 78% seen once. The sample was PBMCs. Receptors originate from a man in his forties in good health and CMV-seronegative.

J is TRBJ2-1 and V is TRBV10-2, with D possibly TRBD2 on 6 matching bases. V was clipped by 7 bases and J by 5 bases, with 15 bases between them. Germline values: CDR1 WSHSY, CDR2 SAAADI. The CDR3 is 14 residues long. The CDR3 DNA follows: TGCGCCAGCACATGGAGGGGCGGCAACAATGAGCAGTTCTTC. It yields the protein CASTWRGGNNEQFF.

In its sample, this clone was seen once. In DNA, the CDR3 is TGTGCCAGCAGCTCCGGACAGGGCTACGAGCAGTACTTC. This sequence encodes CASSSGQGYEQYF. The chain couples TRBV5-6 to TRBJ2-7; 8 bases line up with TRBD1. The CDR3 contains 13 residues. The V and J ends lost 3 bases and 3 bases, in that order; junction bases with no gene match: 2. Germline V gene sequence: CDR1 SGHDT, CDR2 YYEEEE.

This chain uses TRBV30 with TRBJ2-1; D is unresolved. Trimming pared 8 bases from V and 4 bases from J, leaving 6 bases between. Germline-derived CDR1 and CDR2 are GTSNPN and SVGIG (reference sequence). The CDR3 has 10 amino acids. CDR3 nucleotides: TGTGCCGGCATATACAATGAGCAGTTCTTC. Translation gives CAGIYNEQFF.

The V and J genes are TRBV19 and TRBJ1-5, with TRBD1 as a possible D gene (5 bases). Germline-derived CDR1 and CDR2 are LNHDA and SQIVND (reference sequence). The CDR3 runs to 14 residues. Trimming pared 3 bases from V and 0 bases from J, leaving 6 bases between. CDR3 in amino acids: CASSIDSSNQPQHF. The DNA for the CDR3 is TGTGCCAGTAGTATTGACAGTAGCAATCAGCCCCAGCATTTT.

This chain links TRBV27 with TRBJ2-7; the D gene is possibly TRBD1 (6 bases). Germline loops: CDR1 MNHEY, CDR2 SMNVEV (reference sequence). Trimming left V 4 bases short and J 3 bases short, with 16 bases between. The CDR3 extends over 15 amino acids. CDR3 coding DNA: TGTGCCAGCAGTTCGCCGGGACACGGACTCTACGAGCAGTACTTC. Its translation: CASSSPGHGLYEQYF.

On this clone: The germline gene is not matched at one end of the junction; a read error may be the cause. The genes are TRBV7-9 and TRBJ1-3; D is unresolved. This CDR3 has 12 amino acids. The germline CDR1 and CDR2 sequences are SEHNR and FQNEAQ (reference sequence). The CDR3 DNA sequence: TGTTCCAGCAGATACACTGGAAACACCATATATTTT. Its translation: CSSRYTGNTIYF.

The chain couples TRBV30 to TRBJ2-5, with 8 bases fitting TRBD1. The V gene end was trimmed by 3 bases and the J gene end by 4 bases; junction bases not matched to a gene: 7. CDR1 and CDR2 (germline): GTSNPN, SVGIG (reference sequence). The CDR3 loop spans 14 amino acids. The CDR3: CAWRARGRAETQYF. The CDR3 DNA reads as TGTGCCTGGAGGGCCAGGGGGCGAGCAGAGACCCAGTACTTC.

The chain carries TRBV4-3 and TRBJ1-5; 7 bases fit TRBD1. This CDR3 region has 16 residues. From germline, CDR1 is LGHNA and CDR2 YSLEER. Losses at the gene ends were 2 bases for V and 3 bases for J; bases not matched to a gene: 7. The CDR3 bases are TGCGCCAGCAGCCAATATAGACAGGGCAACAATCAGCCCCAGCATTTT. Translation gives CASSQYRQGNNQPQHF.

The chain employs TRBV2 and TRBJ1-5; the match to TRBD1 covers 7 bases. Germline trimming cut 7 bases from V and 3 bases from J; bases unmatched to any gene: 12. Germline loops: CDR1 SNHLY, CDR2 FYNNEI. The CDR3 contains 16 residues. CDR3 in amino acids: CASTLEGALVNQPQHF. The CDR3 DNA is TGTGCCAGCACACTGGAGGGGGCTTTAGTCAATCAGCCCCAGCATTTT.

J is TRBJ2-3 and V is TRBV2; possible D gene TRBD1, 6 bases. V was trimmed by 4 bases and J by 1 base, leaving 12 bases between them. The CDR3 totals 15 residues. Looked up from germline, CDR1 is SNHLY and CDR2 is FYNNEI. CDR3: CASSGLGARTDTQYF. Written as DNA, the CDR3 is TGTGCCAGCAGTGGATTGGGGGCGCGCACAGATACGCAGTATTTT.

J is TRBJ1-1 and V is TRBV7-3, with D hard to call. This CDR3 contains 14 residues. Trimming cost V 5 bases and J 2 bases, with 12 bases left between them. In germline, CDR1 is SGHTA, CDR2 FQGTGA. The DNA for the CDR3 is TGTGCCAGCAGCCCAACACGGGGAAACACTGAAGCTTTCTTT. Encoded protein: CASSPTRGNTEAFF. The full variable domain, rest sourced from reference TRBV7-3 and TRBJ1-1, is GAGVSQTPSNKVTEKGKYVELRCDPISGHTALYWYRQSLGQGPEFLIYFQGTGAADDSGLPNDRFFAVRPEGSVSTLKIQRTERGDSAVYLCASSPTRGNTEAFFGQGTRLTVV.

This sequence joins TRBV5-1 and TRBJ1-2; TRBD1 might be the D (6 bases). This CDR3 contains 15 residues. V lost 4 bases, J lost 5 bases, and 18 bases lay in between. Germline lookup yields CDR1 SGHRS and CDR2 YFSETQ. As DNA, the CDR3 is TGCGCCAGCAGCCTAGAAACAGGGTCCCCTTATGGCTACACCTTC. This codes for CASSLETGSPYGYTF. Combining the CDR3 with reference TRBV5-1 and TRBJ1-2 gives the whole variable domain KAGVTQTPRYLIKTRGQQVTLSCSPISGHRSVSWYQQTPGQGLQFLFEYFSETQRNKGNFPGRFSGRQFSNSRSEMNVSTLELGDSALYLCASSLETGSPYGYTFGSGTRLTVV.

V gene TRBV7-9 combines with J gene TRBJ2-7; 7 nucleotides line up with TRBD1. V lost 5 bases to trimming and J lost 5 bases; unmatched junction nucleotides: 3. Germline CDR1 is SEHNR and CDR2 is FQNEAQ (reference sequence). The CDR3 spans 12 residues. CDR3 loop: CASSRQGHEQYF. DNA for the CDR3: TGTGCCAGCAGCAGACAGGGCCACGAGCAGTACTTC.

The chain has TRBV5-8 and TRBJ2-7; possibly TRBD1 for D (6 bases). Trimming left V 0 bases short and J 0 bases short, with 7 bases between. The CDR3 spans 14 residues. Germline V gene sequence: CDR1 SGHTS, CDR2 YDEGEE. CDR3 nucleotide sequence: TGTGCCAGCAGCTTGGGGGACATCTCCTACGAGCAGTACTTC. It yields the protein CASSLGDISYEQYF.

The V call is TRBV14, the J call TRBJ2-5; 9 bases map to TRBD1. CDR3 size: 15 residues. Germline V gene lookup returns CDR1 SGHDN and CDR2 FVKESK. V trimming: 2 bases; J trimming: 5 bases; junction bases outside the gene matches: 6. The CDR3 coding sequence is TGTGCCAGCAGCCAAACGGGACAGGGTCTGGAGACCCAGTACTTC. Its protein is CASSQTGQGLETQYF.

The V and J genes are TRBV30 and TRBJ1-6, with 9 positions matching TRBD1. The CDR3 is made up of 17 amino acids. V gave up 1 base and J gave up 2 bases; unmatched junction bases: 6. Germline loops: CDR1 GTSNPN, CDR2 SVGIG (reference sequence). Written as DNA, the CDR3 is TGTGCCTGGAGTGCAGACAGGGGGGTCGCCTATAATTCACCCCTCCACTTT. Translation gives CAWSADRGVAYNSPLHF.

The rearrangement uses TRBV5-5 and TRBJ2-7; 10 bases line up with TRBD1. After removal of 4 bases from V and 3 bases from J, the junction contained 13 bases not matched to a gene. CDR3 length equals 17 residues. Germline CDR1 and CDR2: SGHKS and YYEKEE (reference sequence). CDR3 residues: CASSPHPGQGLGYEQYF. The CDR3 region has the DNA TGTGCCAGCAGCCCCCACCCGGGACAGGGGTTAGGCTACGAGCAGTACTTC.

The chain is built from TRBV6-5 and TRBJ2-7, with D perhaps TRBD1 (7 bases). Per the germline V gene, CDR1 is MNHEY and CDR2 is SVGAGI. The CDR3 is 16 residues long. V dropped 1 base and J dropped 2 bases, with 15 bases sitting between them. The CDR3 DNA sequence: TGTGCCAGCAGTTACTACCCCCCAGGGGGGACCTACGAGCAGTACTTC. Amino acids: CASSYYPPGGTYEQYF.

The gene calls are TRBV9 and TRBJ2-1; maybe TRBD1 (6 bases). V lost 1 base to trimming and J lost 4 bases, with 15 bases between them. The CDR3 contains 16 residues. Germline CDR1 SGDLS, CDR2 YYNGEE. The CDR3 is CASSVIDRSPYNEQFF. The CDR3 region has the DNA TGTGCCAGCAGCGTAATAGACAGGAGCCCTTACAATGAGCAGTTCTTC.

The chain couples TRBV2 to TRBJ2-1; TRBD1 agrees at 7 bases. CDR1 and CDR2 from the germline V gene are SNHLY and FYNNEI. V shed 6 bases and J 12 bases; nucleotides not matched to a gene: 8. The CDR3 has 12 amino acids. CDR3 sequence reads: CASRDRPAGQFF. CDR3 in DNA: TGTGCCAGCAGGGACAGGCCCGCGGGGCAGTTCTTC.

The rearrangement joins TRBV7-8 to TRBJ2-5; 8 bases align to TRBD2. Germline CDR1 reads SGHVS; CDR2 reads FQNEAQ. Trimming took 3 bases from V and 3 from J; bases not matched to a gene: 9. CDR3 length equals 16 residues. Here the CDR3 reads CASSFLSGGEKETQYF. The DNA of the CDR3 is TGTGCCAGCAGCTTTCTTTCCGGGGGGGAAAAAGAGACCCAGTACTTC.

The rearrangement uses TRBV4-3 and TRBJ2-4; D might be TRBD1 (6 bases). Germline CDR1 LGHNA, CDR2 YSLEER. V lost 0 bases, J lost 5 bases, and 11 bases lay in between. The CDR3 runs to 15 residues. In DNA, the CDR3 is TGCGCCAGCAGCCAAGACCGGGACACCCAAAACATTCAGTACTTC. Protein sequence: CASSQDRDTQNIQYF.

This CDR3 reads CASSVRTSGGSNAFF. The CDR3 DNA follows: TGCGCCAGCAGCGTACGGACTAGCGGGGGGTCGAATGCGTTCTTC. This chain uses TRBV5-1 with TRBJ2-1; 14 nucleotides match TRBD2. CDR1 is SGHRS, CDR2 YFSETQ, per germline. V was clipped by 4 bases and J by 15 bases; unmatched bases: 12. The CDR3 is 15 residues long.

V gene TRBV9 combines with J gene TRBJ1-4; 9 bases fit TRBD1. CDR3 length: 17 residues. The germline V gene has CDR1 SGDLS and CDR2 YYNGEE. V was pared by 4 bases and J by 0 bases, with 7 bases of the junction left unmatched. CDR3 bases: TGTGCCAGCAGCAGGACAGGGGAGCTGGCAACTAATGAAAAACTGTTTTTT. Translation: CASSRTGELATNEKLFF.

The V gene is TRBV28, the J gene TRBJ1-5; 7 bases agree with TRBD1. Germline-derived CDR1 and CDR2 are MDHEN and SYDVKM. Trimming took 5 bases from V and 5 from J; bases not matched to a gene: 12. This CDR3 region has 16 residues. The CDR3 protein is CASSPHRAGGHQPQHF. For the CDR3, the DNA is TGTGCCAGCAGTCCCCACCGTGCAGGGGGTCATCAGCCCCAGCATTTT.

V gene TRBV5-4 combines with J gene TRBJ1-6; 10 bases match TRBD1. The CDR3 is 15 residues long. J was trimmed by 7 bases and V by 3 bases; bases with no gene match: 4. The germline V gene encodes CDR1 SGHNT and CDR2 YYREEE (reference sequence). This CDR3 reads CASSSGQGVNSPLHF. The CDR3 bases are TGTGCCAGCAGCTCCGGACAGGGGGTCAATTCACCCCTCCACTTT. The entire variable domain, with the rest obtained from reference TRBV5-4 and TRBJ1-6, is as follows: ETGVTQSPTHLIKTRGQQVTLRCSSQSGHNTVSWYQQALGQGPQFIFQYYREEENGRGNFPPRFSGLQFPNYSSELNVNALELDDSALYLCASSSGQGVNSPLHFGNGTRLTVT.